The 26 T cell receptor beta chains below come from one sample, sequenced in a study of blood T cell repertoires in COVID-19. Sequencing used immunoSEQ multiplex PCR; TCRdb keeps in-frame clones, though not all of them. This sample has fewer than 350,000 clones; around 89% occur once, and the top ten carry about 4.6%. Input material: peripheral blood. Receptor source: a man aged 40-55 years with acute or convalescent COVID-19.

This rearrangement joins TRBV2 to TRBJ2-5; 15 nucleotides line up with TRBD2. CDR1 is SNHLY, CDR2 FYNNEI, per germline. V lost 8 bases and J lost 4; bases outside the gene matches: 2. The CDR3 runs 14 residues. The CDR3 loop reads CASRTSGGAETQYF. CDR3 nucleotide sequence: TGTGCCAGCCGGACTAGCGGGGGGGCAGAGACCCAGTACTTC.

The chain employs TRBV6-1 and TRBJ1-1, with 8 bases lining up with TRBD1. CDR1 and CDR2 from the germline V gene are MNHNS and SASEGT. The length of the CDR3 is 16 residues. Trimming took 4 bases from V and 1 from J; bases not matched to a gene: 8. CDR3 protein: CASSARTGSRNTEAFF. Written as DNA, the CDR3 is TGTGCCAGCAGTGCTAGGACAGGGAGTAGGAACACTGAAGCTTTCTTT.

The CDR3 DNA reads as TGTGCCAGCATGAGGAACCCAGTTGGCTACACCTTC. It is translated as CASMRNPVGYTF. The chain links TRBV6-5 to TRBJ1-2; D not certain. The length of the CDR3 is 12 residues. The V end lost 7 bases, the J end lost 7 bases, and 13 bases lay between the germline ends. From germline, CDR1 is MNHEY and CDR2 SVGAGI.

This chain uses TRBV29-1 with TRBJ1-2, with 7 nucleotides matching TRBD1. Germline V CDR1 and CDR2: SQVTM, ANQGSEA. Unmatched junction bases numbered 5, after V lost 3 bases and J lost 7 bases. The CDR3 has 12 residues. For the CDR3, the DNA is TGCAGCGTTGACCGGTCAGGGGGTGGCTACACCTTC. This translates into CSVDRSGGGYTF.

The V and J genes are TRBV10-3 and TRBJ1-4; TRBD1 aligns across 9 bases. This CDR3 comprises 13 residues. Germline trimming cut 11 bases from V and 7 bases from J; bases unmatched to any gene: 8. Germline V gene sequence: CDR1 ENHRY, CDR2 SYGVKD. CDR3 region: CASRAGQGEKLFF. The CDR3, as DNA: TGTGCCTCCCGCGCGGGACAGGGTGAAAAACTGTTTTTT.

This clone was found a few times. The identical CDR3 is also encoded by other nucleotide sequences in the sample. The chain employs TRBV5-1 and TRBJ1-1; no reliable D call. There are 13 residues in the CDR3. V was cut by 1 base and J by 0 bases, with 4 bases left in between. Germline V gene data show CDR1 as SGHRS and CDR2 as YFSETQ. The CDR3 is CASSLTVNTEAFF. DNA of the CDR3: TGCGCCAGCAGCTTGACAGTGAACACTGAAGCTTTCTTT. Together with reference TRBV5-1 and TRBJ1-1, the CDR3 gives the full variable domain: KAGVTQTPRYLIKTRGQQVTLSCSPISGHRSVSWYQQTPGQGLQFLFEYFSETQRNKGNFPGRFSGRQFSNSRSEMNVSTLELGDSALYLCASSLTVNTEAFFGQGTRLTVV.

The chain combines TRBV3-1 (or the pseudogene TRBV3-2) with TRBJ2-1; 8 bases match TRBD2. V lost 2 bases and J lost 5; bases outside the gene matches: 11. Germline V gene lookup returns CDR1 LGHDT and CDR2 YNNKEL (reference sequence). There are 17 residues in the CDR3. The CDR3 loop is CASSQPGTGTSNNEQFF. The CDR3 DNA reads TGTGCCAGCAGCCAACCGGGGACCGGGACTAGTAACAATGAGCAGTTCTTC.

The chain combines TRBV5-6 with TRBJ1-5; the match to TRBD1 covers 9 bases. This CDR3 has 17 residues. The junction had 14 bases not matched to a gene; V was cut back by 4 bases and J by 6 bases. Germline CDR1 and CDR2: SGHDT and YYEEEE. Written as DNA, the CDR3 is TGTGCCAGCAGCCGAACAGTTGTGGGGACAGGGTTTCAGCCCCAGCATTTT. This encodes CASSRTVVGTGFQPQHF.

Here the CDR3 DNA reads TGCAGCGTTGAAGATCTTGTCAGGGAATTTACCTTC. Translated: CSVEDLVREFTF. J is TRBJ1-2 and V is TRBV29-1; perhaps TRBD1 as D (5 bases). The germline V and J ends were trimmed by 0 bases and 14 bases, with 16 bases remaining between them. This CDR3 has 12 amino acids. The germline V gene has CDR1 SQVTM and CDR2 ANQGSEA.

The J gene is TRBJ1-5, the V gene TRBV7-3; D uncertain. Looked up from germline, CDR1 is SGHTA and CDR2 is FQGTGA. This CDR3 contains 13 residues. V gave up 3 bases and J gave up 7 bases, with 10 bases separating them. The CDR3 reads CASSFSYGQPQHF. CDR3 coding DNA: TGTGCCAGCAGCTTTTCCTACGGGCAGCCCCAGCATTTT.

This clone is a singleton in its sample. The chain has TRBV5-1 and TRBJ1-6; D unclear. This CDR3 contains 15 residues. Germline lookup yields CDR1 SGHRS and CDR2 YFSETQ. V lost 0 bases and J 9 bases, leaving 13 bases between the germline ends. The chain's CDR3 is CASSLEWGGGSPLHF. CDR3 DNA: TGCGCCAGCAGCTTGGAGTGGGGTGGAGGTTCACCCCTCCACTTT.

V is TRBV11-1 and J is TRBJ1-2, with D possibly TRBD1 on 6 matching bases. This CDR3 is built from 15 residues. V gave up 6 bases and J gave up 8 bases, with 22 bases separating them. Germline CDR1 is SGHAT and CDR2 is FQDESV (reference sequence). The CDR3 sequence: CASSPMAGDGFGYTF. The CDR3 nucleotides are TGTGCCAGCAGTCCTATGGCAGGGGACGGTTTCGGCTACACCTTC.

This clone was found once. The V call is TRBV5-1, the J call TRBJ2-7; 8 bases line up with TRBD1. CDR3 length equals 15 residues. Germline CDR1 reads SGHRS; CDR2 reads YFSETQ. V shed 2 bases and J 2 bases; nucleotides not matched to a gene: 6. The CDR3: CASSFVGQVPYEQYF. The CDR3 DNA sequence: TGCGCCAGCAGCTTTGTGGGACAGGTTCCCTACGAGCAGTACTTC.

CDR3 loop: CASSLGFGTVSYNEQFF. CDR3 DNA: TGTGCCAGCAGCTTGGGATTCGGGACAGTGTCCTACAATGAGCAGTTCTTC. V usage is TRBV5-4 and J usage is TRBJ2-1; 7 bases are a match to TRBD1. V dropped 0 bases and J dropped 1; count of bases not matched to a gene: 7. The germline CDR1 and CDR2 sequences are SGHNT and YYREEE (reference sequence). The CDR3 extends over 17 amino acids. Full variable domain (outside the CDR3, taken from reference TRBV5-4 and TRBJ2-1): ETGVTQSPTHLIKTRGQQVTLRCSSQSGHNTVSWYQQALGQGPQFIFQYYREEENGRGNFPPRFSGLQFPNYSSELNVNALELDDSALYLCASSLGFGTVSYNEQFFGPGTRLTVL.

The gene calls are TRBV24-1 and TRBJ1-2; D is uncertain. V was trimmed by 4 bases and J by 7 bases, leaving 12 bases between them. Germline CDR1 and CDR2: KGHDR and SFDVKD. The CDR3 spans 13 residues. CDR3 loop: CATSDPGITGYTF. The CDR3 DNA reads TGTGCCACCAGTGACCCGGGGATAACTGGCTACACCTTC.

The rearrangement uses TRBV18 and TRBJ1-4; D not certain. CDR3 size: 15 residues. Germline lookup yields CDR1 KGHSH and CDR2 LQKENI. Trimming shortened V by 3 bases and J by 3 bases, and 11 bases separated the two germline ends. CDR3 residues: CASSPLRHSNEKLFF. CDR3 nucleotide sequence: TGTGCCAGCTCACCCTTACGACACTCTAATGAAAAACTGTTTTTT. Based on the CDR3 plus reference TRBV18 and TRBJ1-4, the full variable domain is NAGVMQNPRHLVRRRGQEARLRCSPMKGHSHVYWYRQLPEEGLKFMVYLQKENIIDESGMPKERFSAEFPKEGPSILRIQQVVRGDSAAYFCASSPLRHSNEKLFFGSGTQLSVL.

This chain connects TRBV7-2 to TRBJ1-2; 12 positions match TRBD1. The V gene end was trimmed by 3 bases and the J gene end by 8 bases; junction bases not matched to a gene: 10. The CDR3 is 16 residues long. Looked up from germline, CDR1 is SGHTA and CDR2 is FQGNSA. The CDR3 nucleotides are TGTGCCAGCAGCTTGACAGCCGGGACAGGGGGCGACGGCTACACCTTC. Translating it yields CASSLTAGTGGDGYTF.

The V gene is TRBV3-1 (or the pseudogene TRBV3-2), the J gene TRBJ2-7, with D perhaps matching TRBD2 (6 bases). The CDR3 is 14 residues long. Germline V gene lookup returns CDR1 LGHDT and CDR2 YNNKEL (reference sequence). The V end lost 1 base, the J end lost 4 bases, and 11 bases lay between the germline ends. CDR3 loop: CASSQGWGVYEQYF. The CDR3 nucleotides read TGTGCCAGCAGCCAAGGATGGGGGGTTTACGAGCAGTACTTC.

This chain connects TRBV10-1 to TRBJ2-1; 10 bases align to TRBD2. J gave up 7 bases and V 2 bases, and 5 bases lay outside the gene matches. This CDR3 has 15 residues. Looked up from germline, CDR1 is WNHNN and CDR2 is SYGVQD (reference sequence). The CDR3 is CASSEGLAGVNEQFF. CDR3 coding DNA: TGCGCCAGCAGTGAGGGGCTAGCGGGGGTGAATGAGCAGTTCTTC.

This chain joins TRBV5-1 and TRBJ2-1; D is unresolved. V lost 0 bases and J 0 bases, leaving 7 bases between the germline ends. From germline, CDR1 is SGHRS and CDR2 YFSETQ. The CDR3 totals 15 residues. This CDR3 is CASSLGSSSYNEQFF. The DNA for the CDR3 is TGCGCCAGCAGCTTGGGAAGTAGCTCCTACAATGAGCAGTTCTTC.

J is TRBJ1-2 and V is TRBV10-3; the D gene is possibly TRBD1 (6 bases). The length of the CDR3 is 14 residues. Germline CDR1 ENHRY, CDR2 SYGVKD. V gave up 6 bases and J gave up 6 bases, with 17 bases separating them. The DNA of the CDR3 is TGTGCCATCAGCCCCCAGGGGTTAGTTAATGGCTACACCTTC. This translates into CAISPQGLVNGYTF.

V is TRBV7-9 and J is TRBJ2-6; 9 nucleotides match TRBD2. Germline lookup yields CDR1 SEHNR and CDR2 FQNEAQ (reference sequence). This CDR3 region has 18 residues. J was trimmed by 0 bases and V by 3 bases; bases with no gene match: 6. The CDR3 spells CASSFSGGVSSGANVLTF. The CDR3 DNA reads as TGTGCCAGCAGCTTTAGCGGGGGTGTCAGCTCTGGGGCCAACGTCCTGACTTTC. The whole variable domain, filled in from reference TRBV7-9 and TRBJ2-6, reads DTGVSQNPRHKITKRGQNVTFRCDPISEHNRLYWYRQTLGQGPEFLTYFQNEAQLEKSRLLSDRFSAERPKGSFSTLEIQRTEQGDSAMYLCASSFSGGVSSGANVLTFGAGSRLTVL.

V and J are TRBV5-1 and TRBJ2-3; D might be TRBD1 (6 bases). The CDR3 length is 17 residues. The V and J ends lost 1 base and 1 base respectively, with 16 bases between them. Germline CDR1 and CDR2: SGHRS and YFSETQ. The CDR3 loop reads CASSLYQGNLGTDTQYF. The CDR3 nucleotides are TGCGCCAGCAGCTTGTACCAGGGGAATCTCGGCACAGATACGCAGTATTTT.

The chain uses TRBV2 and TRBJ1-1, with D tentatively TRBD1 (5 bases). V shed 9 bases and J shed 2 bases, with 22 bases lying between them. The CDR3 runs to 16 residues. Germline values: CDR1 SNHLY, CDR2 FYNNEI. The CDR3 here is CASRGGVSPYNTEAFF. Here the CDR3 DNA reads TGTGCCAGTAGGGGCGGGGTCAGCCCCTATAACACTGAAGCTTTCTTT.

J is TRBJ1-4 and V is TRBV6-5, with 8 bases that match TRBD1. J gave up 4 bases and V 7 bases, and 5 bases lay outside the gene matches. In germline, CDR1 is MNHEY, CDR2 SVGAGI. The CDR3 extends over 14 amino acids. CDR3 sequence reads: CASNSRGLNEKLFF. The CDR3 nucleotides are TGTGCCAGCAACTCCAGGGGGCTTAATGAAAAACTGTTTTTT.

The chain joins TRBV9 to TRBJ1-2; 8 bases map to TRBD1. The CDR3 length is 15 residues. With V trimmed by 0 bases and J by 8 bases, 9 bases remained unmatched. CDR1 and CDR2 from the germline V gene are SGDLS and YYNGEE. The CDR3 bases are TGTGCCAGCAGCGTAGCTAGTGGGACAGGAGAGGGCTACACCTTC. It translates to CASSVASGTGEGYTF.